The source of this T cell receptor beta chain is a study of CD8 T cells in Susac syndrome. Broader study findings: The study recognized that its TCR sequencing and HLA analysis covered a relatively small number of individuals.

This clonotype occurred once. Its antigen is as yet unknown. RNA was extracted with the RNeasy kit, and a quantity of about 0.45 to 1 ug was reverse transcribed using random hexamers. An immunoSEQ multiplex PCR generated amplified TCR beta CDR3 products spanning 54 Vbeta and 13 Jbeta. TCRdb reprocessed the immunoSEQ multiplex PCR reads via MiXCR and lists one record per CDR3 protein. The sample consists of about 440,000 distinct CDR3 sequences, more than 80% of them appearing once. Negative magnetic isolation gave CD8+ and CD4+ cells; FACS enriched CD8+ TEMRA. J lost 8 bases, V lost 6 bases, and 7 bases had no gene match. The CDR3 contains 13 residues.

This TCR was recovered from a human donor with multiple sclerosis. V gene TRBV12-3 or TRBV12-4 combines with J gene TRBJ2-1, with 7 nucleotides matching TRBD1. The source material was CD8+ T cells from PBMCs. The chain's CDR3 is CASSRTGVDEQFF. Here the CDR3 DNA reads TGTGCCAGCAGCCGCACAGGGGTGGATGAGCAGTTCTTC.